This TCR beta chain was identified during a study of CXCR3-negative and CXCR3-positive naive CD8 T cells. Study-wide findings and caveats: For CXCR3-positive naive cells, TRB CDR3s were more hydrophobic than those of CXCR3-negative naive cells.

Libraries of TRB cDNA were made by 5' RACE and carried UMIs. With the 5' RACE reads reprocessed, TCRdb shows one record per CDR3 protein and no DNA. The sample is made up of about 98,000 distinct CDR3 sequences, and the top ten hold about 1% of it. As concerns this clonotype: As yet, its antigen is unknown.

CDR1 is MNHNY, CDR2 SVGAGI, per germline (reference sequence). The CDR3 covers 16 residues. This chain links TRBV6-6 with TRBJ2-1. Specimen: naive CXCR3+ CD8+ T cells from blood. Subset in this sample: CD45RO-CCR7+CD27+CD95- naive CD8+ T cells expressing CXCR3 (TNR3+). This receptor was identified in a human donor in good health. Some clones in this sample may be carry-over from other donors' samples. The CDR3 here is CASTTAREPSTNEQFF.